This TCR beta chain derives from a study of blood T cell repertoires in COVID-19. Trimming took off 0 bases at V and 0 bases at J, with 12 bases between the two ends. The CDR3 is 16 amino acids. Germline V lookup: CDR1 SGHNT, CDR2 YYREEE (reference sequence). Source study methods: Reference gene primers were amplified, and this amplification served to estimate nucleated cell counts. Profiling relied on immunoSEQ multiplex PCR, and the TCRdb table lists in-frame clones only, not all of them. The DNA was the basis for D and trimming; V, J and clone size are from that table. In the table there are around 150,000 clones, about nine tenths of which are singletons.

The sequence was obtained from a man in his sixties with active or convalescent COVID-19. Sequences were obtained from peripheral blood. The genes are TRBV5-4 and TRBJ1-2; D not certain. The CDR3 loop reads CASSLAFYVANYGYTF. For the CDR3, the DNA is TGTGCCAGCAGCTTGGCCTTCTACGTGGCTAACTATGGCTACACCTTC.